This TCR beta chain was obtained from a study of blood T cell repertoires in COVID-19. Study at large: COVID-19 samples, acute and convalescent, were from the United States, Italy and Spain. T cells, B-cell-depleted T cells, or PBMCs supplied cDNA or gDNA.

Per the original data handling: Nucleated cell number was recorded as an estimate derived from reference gene primer amplification. The protocol was immunoSEQ multiplex PCR, while the TCRdb copy is restricted to in-frame clones and leaves out a portion. The DNA was the basis for D and trimming; V, J and clone size are from that table. Here the sample spans about 140,000 clones, approximately 91% being singletons. Germline lookup yields CDR1 KGHDR and CDR2 SFDVKD. Trimming removed 1 base from V and 7 bases from J; junction bases left unmatched: 7. This CDR3 is built from 17 residues. The chain employs TRBV24-1 and TRBJ2-1; 12 bases are a match to TRBD2. What was sequenced was peripheral blood. This TCR was sampled from a man between 45 and 60 years old with active or convalescent COVID-19. The CDR3 sequence is CATSDFRTSGRRNEQFF. DNA of the CDR3: TGTGCCACCAGTGATTTCAGAACTAGCGGGAGGAGGAATGAGCAGTTCTTC.